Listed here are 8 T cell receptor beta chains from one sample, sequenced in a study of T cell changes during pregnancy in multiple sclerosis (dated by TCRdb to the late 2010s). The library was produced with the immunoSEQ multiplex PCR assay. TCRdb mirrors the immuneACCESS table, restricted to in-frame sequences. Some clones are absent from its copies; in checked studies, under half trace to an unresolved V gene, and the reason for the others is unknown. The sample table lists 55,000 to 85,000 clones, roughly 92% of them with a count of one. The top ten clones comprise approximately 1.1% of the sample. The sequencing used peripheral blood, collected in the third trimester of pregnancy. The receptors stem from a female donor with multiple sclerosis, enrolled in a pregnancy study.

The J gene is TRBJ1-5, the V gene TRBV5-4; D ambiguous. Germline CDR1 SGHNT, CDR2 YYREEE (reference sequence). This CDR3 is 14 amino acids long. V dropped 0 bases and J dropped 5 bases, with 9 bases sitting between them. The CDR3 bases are TGTGCCAGCAGCTTGGGTGGCGGCGATCAGCCCCAGCATTTT. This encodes CASSLGGGDQPQHF.

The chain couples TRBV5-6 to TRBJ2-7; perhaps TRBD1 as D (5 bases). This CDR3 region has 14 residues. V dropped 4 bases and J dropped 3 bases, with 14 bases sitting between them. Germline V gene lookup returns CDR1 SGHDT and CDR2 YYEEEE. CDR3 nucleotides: TGTGCCAGCAGCCAGGGTCCCGACCTCTACGAGCAGTACTTC. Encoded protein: CASSQGPDLYEQYF.

CDR3 bases: TGTGCCAGCAGCTCATACGGACAGGGTTACACTGAAGCTTTCTTT. Amino acids: CASSSYGQGYTEAFF. V and J are TRBV5-6 and TRBJ1-1, with 8 bases lining up with TRBD1. The CDR3 is 15 amino acids. The germline V gene encodes CDR1 SGHDT and CDR2 YYEEEE. V shed 3 bases and J 3 bases; nucleotides not matched to a gene: 7.

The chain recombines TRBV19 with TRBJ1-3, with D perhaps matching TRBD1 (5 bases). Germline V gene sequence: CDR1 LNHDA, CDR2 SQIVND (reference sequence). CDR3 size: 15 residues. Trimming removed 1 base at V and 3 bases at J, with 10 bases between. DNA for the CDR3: TGTGCCAGTAGTATAGCGCACACAGGTGGAAACACCATATATTTT. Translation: CASSIAHTGGNTIYF.

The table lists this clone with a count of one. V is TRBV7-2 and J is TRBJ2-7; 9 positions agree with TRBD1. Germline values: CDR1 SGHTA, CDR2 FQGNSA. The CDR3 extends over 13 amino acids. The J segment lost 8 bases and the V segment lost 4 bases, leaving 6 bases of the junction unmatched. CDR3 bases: TGTGCCAGCAGCTGGCCGGGACAGGGCAAGCAGTACTTC. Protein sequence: CASSWPGQGKQYF.

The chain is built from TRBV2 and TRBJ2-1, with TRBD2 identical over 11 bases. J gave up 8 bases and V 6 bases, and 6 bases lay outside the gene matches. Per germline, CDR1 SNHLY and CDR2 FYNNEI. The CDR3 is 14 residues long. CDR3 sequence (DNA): TGTGCCAGCAGCACTAGCGGGGGAGGCGATGAGCAGTTCTTC. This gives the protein CASSTSGGGDEQFF.

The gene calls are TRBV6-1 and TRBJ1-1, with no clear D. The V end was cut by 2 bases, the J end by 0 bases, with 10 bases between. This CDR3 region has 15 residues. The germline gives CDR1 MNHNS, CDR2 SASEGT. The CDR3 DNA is TGTGCCAGCAGTGAACTCTCCACTCTGAACACTGAAGCTTTCTTT. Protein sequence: CASSELSTLNTEAFF.

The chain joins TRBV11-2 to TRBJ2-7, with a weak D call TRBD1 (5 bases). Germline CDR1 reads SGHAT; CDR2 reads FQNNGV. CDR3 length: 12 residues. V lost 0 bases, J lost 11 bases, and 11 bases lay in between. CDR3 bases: TGTGCCAGCAGCTTAGATGGGCGACAGAAGTACTTC. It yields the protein CASSLDGRQKYF.